Below, one T cell receptor (beta chain) is given with its context. This sample stems from a study of blood T cell repertoires in COVID-19. About the study: The United States, Italy and Spain supplied acute and convalescent COVID-19 samples. PBMCs, B-cell-depleted T cells, or T cells were the source of the cDNA or gDNA that made up the material.

Trimming took 0 bases from V and 0 from J, leaving 9 bases between them. Germline CDR1 reads SGHDT; CDR2 reads YYEEEE. The CDR3 has 15 amino acids. How the authors handled the data: From reference gene primer amplification, estimates of nucleated cell counts were derived. Assay: immunoSEQ multiplex PCR; the TCRdb copy retains only in-frame clones and omits some. V, J and clone size derive from that table, while D and trimming were established from the DNA sequence. The top ten clones hold 5% to 6.5% of a sample with tens of thousands of clones, around 87% of them seen once. This chain connects TRBV5-6 to TRBJ1-1; D uncertain. Sequenced sample: peripheral blood. The receptor's source is a man aged 45 to 65 with active COVID-19. CDR3 sequence: CASSLAGEVNTEAFF. As DNA, the CDR3 is TGTGCCAGCAGCTTGGCTGGAGAAGTGAACACTGAAGCTTTCTTT.